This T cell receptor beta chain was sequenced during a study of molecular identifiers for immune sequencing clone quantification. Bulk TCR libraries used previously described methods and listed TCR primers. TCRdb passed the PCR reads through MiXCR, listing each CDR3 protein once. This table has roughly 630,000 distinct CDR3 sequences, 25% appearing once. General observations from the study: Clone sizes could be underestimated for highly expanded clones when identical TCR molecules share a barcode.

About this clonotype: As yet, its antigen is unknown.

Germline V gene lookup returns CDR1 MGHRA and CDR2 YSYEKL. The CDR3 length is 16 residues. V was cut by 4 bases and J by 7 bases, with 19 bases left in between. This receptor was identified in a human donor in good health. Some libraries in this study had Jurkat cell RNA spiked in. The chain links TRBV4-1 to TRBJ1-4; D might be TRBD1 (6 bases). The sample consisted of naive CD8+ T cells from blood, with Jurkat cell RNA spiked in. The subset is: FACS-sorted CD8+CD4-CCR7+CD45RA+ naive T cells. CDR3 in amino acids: CASSPEGGFGREKLFF. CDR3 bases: TGCGCCAGCAGCCCCGAAGGGGGTTTCGGACGTGAAAAACTGTTTTTT.